One and the same sample provided the 26 T cell receptor beta chains below, sequenced in a study of regulatory T cells in long-lasting Graves disease. Time point noted: persistent/refractory GD, antithyroid drugs over 5 years with positive TRAb. Extracted RNA from PBMCs served as the source of the TCR library. Construction of TCR beta libraries relied on iRepertoire HTBI primers and on Arm-PCR targeting CDR3 regions. MiXCR, run by TCRdb on the multiplex PCR reads, gives a single entry per CDR3 protein. The sample shows 350,000 to 500,000 distinct CDR3 sequences, around 20% of them seen only once. The sample in question was peripheral blood mononuclear cells (PBMCs), obtained when the disease was refractory, from a patient treated with antithyroid drugs. Receptor source: a female donor with Graves disease.

In this sample, this clonotype turned up a few times. The rearrangement uses TRBV19 and TRBJ1-5, with D possibly being TRBD1 (6 bases). From germline, CDR1 is LNHDA and CDR2 SQIVND (reference sequence). This CDR3 comprises 15 residues. V shed 5 bases and J shed 7 bases, with 18 bases lying between them. The CDR3 sequence: CASSLPRDIRQPQHF. CDR3 DNA: TGTGCCAGTAGTCTACCCCGGGACATCAGGCAGCCCCAGCATTTT.

This clonotype was observed a few times. The V gene is TRBV7-2, the J gene TRBJ1-2, with 7 positions matching TRBD1. Looked up from germline, CDR1 is SGHTA and CDR2 is FQGNSA. Trimming removed 5 bases from V and 0 bases from J; junction bases left unmatched: 6. The CDR3 runs to 15 residues. The CDR3 DNA reads as TGTGCCAGCAGCCCGGACAGGAACCCTAACTATGGCTACACCTTC. Its translation is CASSPDRNPNYGYTF.

This clonotype was observed a few times. A much larger clonotype is one base distant, so this may be a read error. This chain uses TRBV27 with TRBJ2-7; D may be TRBD1 (5 bases). Germline assignment: CDR1 MNHEY and CDR2 SMNVEV (reference sequence). This CDR3 region has 14 residues. The CDR3 DNA sequence: TGTGCCGGCAGCCTATCAGGGTACGGGTACGAGCAGTACTTC. Translating it yields CAGSLSGYGYEQYF.

On this clonotype: A much larger clone lies one base from this, so it may be a read error. The chain recombines TRBV20-1 with TRBJ1-1, with D possibly being TRBD1 (6 bases). Germline CDR1 is DFQATT and CDR2 is SNEGSKA (reference sequence). V dropped 2 bases and J dropped 5 bases, with 12 bases sitting between them. There are 13 residues in the CDR3. The CDR3 region is CSARIGGRTEAFF. The CDR3, as DNA: TGCAGTGCTAGAATCGGGGGGCGGACTGAAGCTTTCTTT.

The V call is TRBV7-6, the J call TRBJ1-3; a possible D gene is TRBD1 (5 bases). V dropped 6 bases and J dropped 4 bases, with 13 bases sitting between them. Germline V gives CDR1 SGHVS, CDR2 FNYEAQ. The CDR3 has 14 amino acids. The CDR3 region has the DNA TGTGCCAGCAGAGTCAGCGGGGACGGAAACACCATATATTTT. Translating gives CASRVSGDGNTIYF.

A note on this clonotype: This may come from a read error, since a much larger clone is one base off. V usage is TRBV6-1 and J usage is TRBJ1-1, with D perhaps TRBD1 (5 bases). CDR3 length equals 15 residues. V lost 2 bases and J lost 7, with 17 bases in between. Germline V lookup: CDR1 MNHNS, CDR2 SASEGT. CDR3 DNA sequence: TGTGCCAGCAGTGAACTCTCGACAGTTGACCTTGAAGCTTTCTTT. Its translation: CASSELSTVDLEAFF.

The genes are TRBV5-1 and TRBJ2-7, with 8 bases lining up with TRBD1. J lost 3 bases, V lost 4 bases, and 9 bases had no gene match. The length of the CDR3 is 15 residues. From germline, CDR1 is SGHRS and CDR2 YFSETQ. CDR3 loop: CASSPGQGRDYEQYF. Written as DNA, the CDR3 is TGCGCCAGCAGCCCCGGACAGGGTAGGGACTACGAGCAGTACTTC.

This clonotype was observed many times. V is TRBV20-1 and J is TRBJ1-5; 8 bases map to TRBD1. CDR1 is DFQATT, CDR2 SNEGSKA, per germline (reference sequence). This CDR3 spans 14 amino acids. V was clipped by 6 bases and J by 3 bases; unmatched bases: 7. The CDR3 sequence: CSAAWDRLNQPQHF. The CDR3 coding sequence is TGCAGTGCCGCCTGGGACAGGCTCAATCAGCCCCAGCATTTT.

A word on this clonotype: As the CDR3 is not closed by the conserved phenylalanine or tryptophan, this likely results from a read error. CDR3 sequence reads: CASRPGTGASYEQYS. The CDR3 DNA is TGTGCCAGCAGACCCGGGACAGGGGCTTCTTACGAGCAGTACTCC. V usage is TRBV12-3 or TRBV12-4 and J usage is TRBJ2-7; the match to TRBD1 covers 10 bases. The junction had 9 bases not matched to a gene; V was cut back by 6 bases and J by 4 bases. The CDR3 contains 15 residues.

V is TRBV11-3 and J is TRBJ2-5; D possibly matches TRBD1 or TRBD2 (5 bases each). Germline loops: CDR1 SGHNT, CDR2 YENEEA. CDR3 size: 13 residues. Trimming stripped 4 bases from V and 7 bases from J, with 13 bases between. Here the CDR3 reads CASSSGTAGTQYF. The CDR3 DNA is TGTGCCAGCAGCTCCGGGACGGCCGGGACCCAGTACTTC.

The V and J genes are TRBV9 and TRBJ2-5; 7 bases are a match to TRBD2. This CDR3 has 14 residues. The germline V gene encodes CDR1 SGDLS and CDR2 YYNGEE. Germline trimming cut 1 base from V and 3 bases from J; bases unmatched to any gene: 3. The chain's CDR3 is CASSVSAGEETQYF. CDR3 sequence (DNA): TGTGCCAGCAGCGTATCGGCGGGAGAAGAGACCCAGTACTTC.

This clonotype has ten or more counts. The V and J genes are TRBV6-1 and TRBJ2-5; 11 positions match TRBD2. Germline V lookup: CDR1 MNHNS, CDR2 SASEGT. The CDR3 length is 14 residues. Germline trimming cut 6 bases from V and 3 bases from J; bases unmatched to any gene: 3. The CDR3 protein is CASSPTSGKETQYF. The CDR3 nucleotides are TGTGCCAGCAGCCCGACTAGCGGGAAAGAGACCCAGTACTTC.

The chain is built from TRBV19 and TRBJ1-1; D call uncertain. V lost 4 bases and J lost 1, with 4 bases in between. This CDR3 spans 12 amino acids. Germline values: CDR1 LNHDA, CDR2 SQIVND (reference sequence). The CDR3 coding sequence is TGTGCCAGTAGTAGGACGAACACTGAAGCTTTCTTT. It codes for CASSRTNTEAFF.

Ten or more counts support this clonotype. This chain uses TRBV2 with TRBJ2-5, with TRBD2 as a possible D gene (5 bases). This CDR3 is built from 15 residues. V was cut by 1 base and J by 1 base, with 10 bases left in between. Germline CDR1 SNHLY, CDR2 FYNNEI. CDR3 DNA sequence: TGTGCCAGCAGTGAAGGGGCGGGCCTCCAAGAGACCCAGTACTTC. The encoded protein is CASSEGAGLQETQYF.

This clonotype has at least ten counts. This chain uses TRBV13 with TRBJ2-5, with 8 positions matching TRBD2. This CDR3 contains 13 residues. Germline lookup yields CDR1 PRHDT and CDR2 FYEKMQ (reference sequence). With 5 bases clipped from V and 6 bases from J, the junction kept 5 bases outside the gene matches. The chain's CDR3 is CASSPRTSKTQYF. CDR3 DNA sequence: TGTGCCAGCAGCCCCAGGACTAGCAAGACCCAGTACTTC. The entire variable domain, with the rest obtained from reference TRBV13 and TRBJ2-5, is as follows: AAGVIQSPRHLIKEKRETATLKCYPIPRHDTVYWYQQGPGQDPQFLISFYEKMQSDKGSIPDRFSAQQFSDYHSELNMSSLELGDSALYFCASSPRTSKTQYFGPGTRLLVL.

This clonotype was counted ten times or more. This chain uses TRBV7-2 with TRBJ2-2; no clear D. CDR3 length: 15 amino acids. Trimming left V 5 bases short and J 1 base short, with 11 bases between. Germline loops: CDR1 SGHTA, CDR2 FQGNSA. CDR3 sequence (DNA): TGTGCCAGCAGCGTATTAGGCCGGAACACCGGGGAGCTGTTTTTT. As protein: CASSVLGRNTGELFF.

This clonotype was seen ten or more times. The V call is TRBV6-9, the J call TRBJ2-1; D may match TRBD1 or TRBD2 (5 bases each). Deletions cut 3 bases from V and 4 bases from J, with 16 bases between. This CDR3 has 16 residues. Germline V gene data show CDR1 as MNHGY and CDR2 as SVAAGI. In nucleotides, the CDR3 is TGTGCCAGCAGTTACTCTTCTGGGGACCCGTACAATGAGCAGTTCTTC. It yields the protein CASSYSSGDPYNEQFF.

This clonotype occurred many times. The chain recombines TRBV28 with TRBJ2-7; D remains unclear. This CDR3 is built from 12 residues. The V end lost 3 bases, the J end lost 7 bases, and 10 bases lay between the germline ends. Germline V gives CDR1 MDHEN, CDR2 SYDVKM. DNA for the CDR3: TGTGCCAGCAGTTTGGCCCGGATGGAGCAGTACTTC. Its translation: CASSLARMEQYF.

In the case of this clonotype: This could be a read error, since a much larger clone is one nucleotide away. This rearrangement joins TRBV2 to TRBJ2-5; 9 bases map to TRBD1. Germline-derived CDR1 and CDR2 are SNHLY and FYNNEI. The CDR3 totals 15 residues. CDR3 in DNA: TGTGCCAGCTGGCGGACAGGGGCTTTGGAAGAGGCCCAGTACTTC. Translation: CASWRTGALEEAQYF.

The CDR3 region is CASSLYPSEGYNEQFF. CDR3 bases: TGCGCCAGCAGCTTGTATCCTAGCGAGGGCTACAATGAGCAGTTCTTC. The rearrangement uses TRBV5-1 and TRBJ2-1, with D possibly TRBD2 on 6 matching bases. Trimming pared 1 base from V and 3 bases from J, leaving 14 bases between. Germline CDR1 SGHRS, CDR2 YFSETQ. CDR3 length: 16 residues.

This clonotype turned up a few times. The chain combines TRBV4-2 with TRBJ2-5; 8 bases match TRBD1. This CDR3 has 16 residues. Trimming cost V 0 bases and J 3 bases; bases outside gene matches: 6. Germline-derived CDR1 and CDR2 are LGHNA and YNFKEQ. This CDR3 reads CASSQDRQGPKETQYF. The CDR3 nucleotides read TGTGCCAGCAGCCAAGATCGACAGGGGCCGAAAGAGACCCAGTACTTC.

This clonotype was seen at least ten times. This chain connects TRBV28 to TRBJ2-2; no clear D gene. From germline, CDR1 is MDHEN and CDR2 SYDVKM. Trimming pared 6 bases from V and 7 bases from J, leaving 9 bases between. This CDR3 is built from 12 residues. CDR3 in amino acids: CASSGRIGELFF. The CDR3 DNA is TGTGCCAGCAGCGGGCGTATCGGGGAGCTGTTTTTT.

There are a few counts of this clonotype. The J gene is TRBJ2-3, the V gene TRBV6-2 or TRBV6-3; a weak D match, TRBD2 (5 bases). The germline CDR1 and CDR2 sequences are MNHEY and SVGEGT. V was clipped by 8 bases and J by 3 bases, with 15 bases between them. The CDR3 sequence is 14 residues long. The CDR3 nucleotides read TGTGCCAGCGTGGAGGCCGTCAGGACAGATACGCAGTATTTT. This gives the protein CASVEAVRTDTQYF.

This clonotype was observed many times. This chain links TRBV5-1 with TRBJ1-2; no reliable D call. The CDR3 contains 13 residues. Germline CDR1 reads SGHRS; CDR2 reads YFSETQ. V lost 4 bases and J 6 bases, leaving 13 bases between the germline ends. CDR3 nucleotides: TGCGCCAGCAGCGGCGGGGAGAGAAATGGCTACACCTTC. Protein: CASSGGERNGYTF. Together with reference TRBV5-1 and TRBJ1-2, the CDR3 gives the full variable domain: KAGVTQTPRYLIKTRGQQVTLSCSPISGHRSVSWYQQTPGQGLQFLFEYFSETQRNKGNFPGRFSGRQFSNSRSEMNVSTLELGDSALYLCASSGGERNGYTFGSGTRLTVV.

This clonotype has a handful of counts. This chain uses TRBV5-1 with TRBJ1-5; 7 bases fit TRBD1. This CDR3 is 16 amino acids long. The V and J ends lost 4 bases and 0 bases, in that order; junction bases with no gene match: 7. Germline CDR1 reads SGHRS; CDR2 reads YFSETQ. The CDR3 here is CASSQGTAGSNQPQHF. CDR3 sequence (DNA): TGCGCCAGCAGCCAGGGGACAGCCGGTAGCAATCAGCCCCAGCATTTT.

This clonotype showed up many times. The chain links TRBV28 to TRBJ2-7; the D gene is possibly TRBD2 (6 bases). The CDR3 is 15 residues long. The V end was cut by 2 bases, the J end by 1 base, with 12 bases between. Germline lookup yields CDR1 MDHEN and CDR2 SYDVKM. The CDR3, as DNA: TGTGCCAGCAGTTTAAATTACGGGAGTTCCTACGAGCAGTACTTC. Translating gives CASSLNYGSSYEQYF.